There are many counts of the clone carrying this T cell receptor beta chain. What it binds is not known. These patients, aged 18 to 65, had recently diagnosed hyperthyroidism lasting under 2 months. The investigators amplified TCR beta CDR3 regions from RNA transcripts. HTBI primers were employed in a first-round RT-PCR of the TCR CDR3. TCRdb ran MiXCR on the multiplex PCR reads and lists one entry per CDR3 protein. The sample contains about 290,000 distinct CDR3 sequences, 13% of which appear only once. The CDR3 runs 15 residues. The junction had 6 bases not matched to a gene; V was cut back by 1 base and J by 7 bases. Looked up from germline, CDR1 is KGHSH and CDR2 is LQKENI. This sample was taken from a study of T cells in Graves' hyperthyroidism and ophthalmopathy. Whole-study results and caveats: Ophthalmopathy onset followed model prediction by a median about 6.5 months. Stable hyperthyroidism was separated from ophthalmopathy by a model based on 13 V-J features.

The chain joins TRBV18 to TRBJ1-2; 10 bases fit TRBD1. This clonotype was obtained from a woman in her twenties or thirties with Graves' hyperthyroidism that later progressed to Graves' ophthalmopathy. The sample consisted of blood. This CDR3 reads CASSPQGQGSAGYTF. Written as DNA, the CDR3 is TGTGCCAGCTCACCACAGGGACAGGGGTCGGCTGGCTACACCTTC.